This TCR beta chain was captured by sequencing in a study of cytomegalovirus exposure and HLA in healthy donors. Study results and limitations: A later analysis linked a missense variant in DCLRE1C to the trimming of TCR beta V and J genes. Rarity held for most TCR sequences, but there were some public TCRs that occurred in many donors.

Vbeta (60) and Jbeta (13) primers were used in the PCR. Clones were read by immunoSEQ multiplex PCR, and TCRdb kept only the in-frame ones, dropping some. Altogether approximately 120,000 clones are present, around 72% being singletons, with the ten largest covering more than 7%. Turning to this clone: What it recognizes is unknown.

This CDR3 is 17 amino acids long. J lost 3 bases, V lost 0 bases, and 10 bases had no gene match. Germline V gene lookup returns CDR1 GTSNPN and CDR2 SVGIG (reference sequence). The rearrangement links TRBV30 to TRBJ2-3; 9 nucleotides match TRBD2. The origin of this receptor is a woman in her 50s in good health and CMV-seropositive. Sequencing was carried out using PBMCs. The CDR3 loop is CAWSVGQTSGLTDTQYF. CDR3 nucleotides: TGTGCCTGGAGTGTGGGTCAGACTAGCGGACTAACAGATACGCAGTATTTT.